This is a list of T cell receptor beta chains from one sample in a study of blood T cell repertoires in COVID-19. The repertoire was sequenced with immunoSEQ multiplex PCR; TCRdb's copy has only in-frame clones and lacks some. This sample yields approximately 190,000 clones, of which 84% are seen a single time; roughly a fifth belongs to the top ten. The sequenced material came from peripheral blood. Receptors originate from a human donor in a cohort sampled during active COVID-19. The CDR3 runs from the conserved cysteine through the conserved F or W. The D gene is left open where the match is weak. Size is omitted from some rows. Given values are once, few, many or a class for expanded clones.

V: TRBV3-1/TRBV3-2
size: .
D: .
J: TRBJ1-3
CDR3: CASSQQALMDTIYF
DNA: TGTGCCAGCAGCCAACAGGCTCTCATGGACACCATATATTTT

V: TRBV2
size: .
D: .
J: TRBJ1-1
CDR3: CASQEPGRQNTEAFF
DNA: TGTGCCAGCCAGGAACCAGGGCGCCAGAACACTGAAGCTTTCTTT

V: TRBV4-1
size: .
D: .
J: TRBJ2-7
CDR3: CASSPAMTYEQYF
DNA: TGCGCCAGCAGCCCCGCTATGACCTACGAGCAGTACTTC

V: TRBV30
size: .
D: .
J: TRBJ1-5
CDR3: CAWSRDSNQPQHF
DNA: TGTGCCTGGAGTAGAGATAGCAATCAGCCCCAGCATTTT

V: TRBV15
size: .
D: TRBD1
J: TRBJ1-1
CDR3: CATGYRGRTTEAFF
DNA: TGTGCCACCGGTTACAGGGGGCGGACCACTGAAGCTTTCTTT

V: TRBV2
size: .
D: .
J: TRBJ2-7
CDR3: CASSLIELYEQYF
DNA: TGTGCCAGCAGTCTAATAGAACTTTACGAGCAGTACTTC

V: TRBV11-2
size: .
D: TRBD1
J: TRBJ1-1
CDR3: CASRIPTGLGNTEAFF
DNA: TGTGCCAGCAGGATACCGACAGGGTTGGGGAACACTGAAGCTTTCTTT

V: TRBV2
size: few
D: .
J: TRBJ1-3
CDR3: CASSETGIGNTIYF
DNA: TGTGCCAGCAGTGAAACAGGGATAGGAAACACCATATATTTT

V: TRBV3-1/TRBV3-2
size: .
D: TRBD1
J: TRBJ2-6
CDR3: CASSLTGGGGGANVLTF
DNA: TGTGCCAGCAGCCTCACAGGGGGCGGCGGTGGGGCCAACGTCCTGACTTTC

V: TRBV28
size: .
D: TRBD1
J: TRBJ2-7
CDR3: CASSLGTGAYEQYF
DNA: TGTGCCAGCAGTTTAGGGACAGGGGCCTACGAGCAGTACTTC

V: TRBV7-2
size: .
D: TRBD2
J: TRBJ2-1
CDR3: CASSPREGLSSEQFF
DNA: TGTGCCAGCAGCCCTAGGGAGGGCTTAAGTAGTGAGCAGTTCTTC

V: TRBV2
size: .
D: TRBD2
J: TRBJ2-2
CDR3: CASSTSGRAVGELFF
DNA: TGTGCCAGCAGTACTAGCGGGAGGGCCGTCGGGGAGCTGTTTTTT

V: TRBV2
size: .
D: TRBD2
J: TRBJ2-7
CDR3: CASSRGLAGEEQYF
DNA: TGTGCCAGCAGCCGGGGACTAGCGGGAGAAGAGCAGTACTTC

V: TRBV29-1
size: .
D: .
J: TRBJ2-1
CDR3: CSVAQGSSYNEQFF
DNA: TGCAGCGTTGCTCAGGGGAGCTCCTACAATGAGCAGTTCTTC

V: TRBV2
size: .
D: TRBD1
J: TRBJ1-1
CDR3: CASSSDRGTEAFF
DNA: TGTGCCAGCAGCTCGGACAGGGGAACTGAAGCTTTCTTT

V: TRBV3-1/TRBV3-2
size: .
D: .
J: TRBJ2-1
CDR3: CASSFSGSPQFF
DNA: TGTGCCAGCAGTTTTTCCGGGTCCCCTCAGTTCTTC

V: TRBV14
size: .
D: .
J: TRBJ2-5
CDR3: CASSQRLRYQETQYF
DNA: TGTGCCAGCAGTCAACGCCTCCGGTACCAAGAGACCCAGTACTTC

V: TRBV7-2
size: .
D: TRBD2
J: TRBJ2-1
CDR3: CASSWTSGSYNEQFF
DNA: TGTGCCAGCAGCTGGACTAGCGGATCCTACAATGAGCAGTTCTTC

V: TRBV6-5
size: once
D: TRBD1
J: TRBJ1-5
CDR3: CAGGTGGNQPQHF
DNA: TGTGCCGGTGGGACAGGGGGCAATCAGCCCCAGCATTTT

V: TRBV5-1
size: .
D: TRBD1
J: TRBJ2-7
CDR3: CASSLPGTGVNEQYF
DNA: TGCGCCAGCAGCTTGCCCGGGACAGGGGTCAACGAGCAGTACTTC

V: TRBV18
size: .
D: .
J: TRBJ2-3
CDR3: CASSPIPTSSTDTQYF
DNA: TGTGCCAGCTCACCGATCCCAACGAGTAGCACAGATACGCAGTATTTT

V: TRBV11-2
size: .
D: .
J: TRBJ1-2
CDR3: CASSFRGGGYGYTF
DNA: TGTGCCAGCAGCTTCCGGGGGGGAGGGTATGGCTACACCTTC

V: TRBV19
size: once
D: TRBD1
J: TRBJ1-5
CDR3: CASRQTGVNQPQHF
DNA: TGTGCCAGTAGGCAGACAGGGGTCAATCAGCCCCAGCATTTT

V: TRBV3-1/TRBV3-2
size: .
D: TRBD1
J: TRBJ1-1
CDR3: CASSRGQGRMNTEAFF
DNA: TGTGCCAGCAGCCGCGGACAGGGGAGGATGAACACTGAAGCTTTCTTT

V: TRBV7-9
size: .
D: TRBD2
J: TRBJ2-1
CDR3: CASSPGLVPQFF
DNA: TGTGCCAGCAGCCCAGGACTAGTGCCGCAGTTCTTC

V: TRBV5-1
size: .
D: .
J: TRBJ2-6
CDR3: CASSFSGGTRGAGANVLTF
DNA: TGCGCCAGCAGCTTCTCAGGGGGGACTCGCGGGGCTGGGGCCAACGTCCTGACTTTC

V: TRBV5-1
size: .
D: .
J: TRBJ1-1
CDR3: CASSLAGQKAFF
DNA: TGCGCCAGCAGCTTGGCTGGCCAAAAAGCTTTCTTT

V: TRBV14
size: few
D: TRBD1
J: TRBJ2-2
CDR3: CASSQDLQGAGELFF
DNA: TGTGCCAGCAGCCAAGATCTGCAGGGGGCCGGGGAGCTGTTTTTT

V: TRBV5-1
size: .
D: TRBD1
J: TRBJ2-5
CDR3: CASSFSRDRVGETQYF
DNA: TGCGCCAGCAGCTTCAGCCGGGACAGGGTGGGGGAGACCCAGTACTTC

V: TRBV29-1
size: .
D: .
J: TRBJ2-1
CDR3: CSVDSNEQFF
DNA: TGCAGCGTGGACAGCAATGAGCAGTTCTTC

V: TRBV6-6
size: .
D: .
J: TRBJ1-1
CDR3: CASRAGSRNTEAFF
DNA: TGTGCCAGCAGGGCAGGCAGCCGGAACACTGAAGCTTTCTTT

V: TRBV2
size: .
D: TRBD2
J: TRBJ2-1
CDR3: CASSWASGGAGEQFF
DNA: TGTGCCAGCAGTTGGGCTAGCGGGGGGGCCGGTGAGCAGTTCTTC

V: TRBV24-1
size: .
D: .
J: TRBJ2-5
CDR3: CATSDFRGGGGETQYF
DNA: TGTGCCACCAGTGATTTCAGGGGTGGGGGCGGCGAGACCCAGTACTTC

V: TRBV10-1
size: .
D: TRBD1
J: TRBJ1-1
CDR3: CASSTGTANTEAFF
DNA: TGCGCCAGCAGCACCGGGACAGCGAACACTGAAGCTTTCTTT

V: TRBV12-5
size: .
D: .
J: TRBJ2-7
CDR3: CARKSSYEQYF
DNA: TGTGCTAGGAAGAGCTCCTACGAGCAGTACTTC

V: TRBV27
size: once
D: .
J: TRBJ2-2
CDR3: CASRSLNTGELFF
DNA: TGTGCCAGCCGGTCGCTGAACACCGGGGAGCTGTTTTTT

V: TRBV6-6
size: .
D: TRBD2
J: TRBJ2-1
CDR3: CASSEGDYQQFF
DNA: TGTGCCAGCTCCGAAGGGGACTACCAGCAGTTCTTC

V: TRBV19
size: .
D: TRBD1
J: TRBJ1-3
CDR3: CASSRDSGPGNTIYF
DNA: TGTGCCAGTAGTCGGGACAGTGGGCCTGGAAACACCATATATTTT

V: TRBV7-2
size: .
D: TRBD1
J: TRBJ2-5
CDR3: CVSSLDRGLQETQYF
DNA: TGTGTCAGCAGCTTAGACAGGGGGCTCCAAGAGACCCAGTACTTC

V: TRBV7-2
size: .
D: TRBD2
J: TRBJ2-3
CDR3: CASSLSGGPDTQYF
DNA: TGTGCCAGCAGCTTGAGCGGGGGCCCAGATACGCAGTATTTT

V: TRBV19
size: few
D: .
J: TRBJ1-1
CDR3: CASSNNRNTEAFF
DNA: TGTGCCAGTAGTAATAACAGGAACACTGAAGCTTTCTTT

V: TRBV18
size: .
D: .
J: TRBJ1-3
CDR3: CASSPRGNLDTIYF
DNA: TGTGCCAGCTCACCAAGGGGCAATTTGGACACCATATATTTT

V: TRBV6-5
size: .
D: .
J: TRBJ1-4
CDR3: CASKGDATNEKLFF
DNA: TGTGCCAGCAAAGGGGATGCAACTAATGAAAAACTGTTTTTT

V: TRBV5-1
size: .
D: .
J: TRBJ2-7
CDR3: CASSFFSSSVKYF
DNA: TGCGCCAGCAGCTTTTTCTCATCGTCGGTGAAGTACTTC

V: TRBV2
size: few
D: .
J: TRBJ2-1
CDR3: CASSALGAGNEQFF
DNA: TGTGCCAGCAGCGCACTGGGAGCTGGGAATGAGCAGTTCTTC

V: TRBV19
size: .
D: TRBD2
J: TRBJ2-7
CDR3: CASSSLLAGGPLAEQYF
DNA: TGTGCCAGTAGTTCCCTACTGGCGGGAGGACCCCTGGCAGAGCAGTACTTC

V: TRBV3-1/TRBV3-2
size: once
D: .
J: TRBJ1-1
CDR3: CASSYLNTEAFF
DNA: TGTGCCAGCAGTTATTTAAACACTGAAGCTTTCTTT

V: TRBV4-1
size: once
D: TRBD1
J: TRBJ2-7
CDR3: CASSQDLGTGDYEQYF
DNA: TGCGCCAGCAGCCAAGATCTCGGGACAGGGGACTACGAGCAGTACTTC

V: TRBV5-6
size: once
D: .
J: TRBJ1-3
CDR3: CASSVTANSGNTIYF
DNA: TGTGCCAGCAGCGTTACCGCGAACTCTGGAAACACCATATATTTT

V: TRBV6-2/TRBV6-3
size: .
D: .
J: TRBJ2-5
CDR3: CASSYETTETQYF
DNA: TGTGCCAGCAGTTACGAGACTACAGAGACCCAGTACTTC

V: TRBV6-5
size: .
D: .
J: TRBJ1-6
CDR3: CASSYRGNNSPLHF
DNA: TGTGCCAGCAGTTATCGGGGGAATAATTCACCCCTCCACTTT

V: TRBV10-3
size: .
D: TRBD1
J: TRBJ1-5
CDR3: CAIRLDRDQPQHF
DNA: TGTGCCATCAGGCTCGACAGGGACCAGCCCCAGCATTTT

V: TRBV30
size: .
D: TRBD1
J: TRBJ1-2
CDR3: CAWSVRRTGESNYGYTF
DNA: TGTGCCTGGAGTGTACGTCGTACAGGGGAGAGCAACTATGGCTACACCTTC

V: TRBV9
size: .
D: TRBD2
J: TRBJ2-2
CDR3: CASSVGANAGEKDTGELFF
DNA: TGTGCCAGCAGCGTAGGGGCCAACGCGGGGGAAAAGGACACCGGGGAGCTGTTTTTT

V: TRBV2
size: few
D: .
J: TRBJ1-5
CDR3: CASRGGGQPQHF
DNA: TGTGCCAGCAGAGGTGGAGGTCAGCCCCAGCATTTT